The clone carrying this TCR beta chain was picked up many times. This entry is derived from a study of read filtering for tumor transcriptome and immune sequencing. From roughly 400 ng of RNA, a library with molecular barcoded alpha/delta and beta/gamma adaptors was made. TCRdb processed the reads anew with MiXCR; each CDR3 protein has one entry. Of tens of thousands of distinct CDR3 sequences in the sample, around 13% are singletons; the top ten hold roughly 45%. This CDR3 is 14 amino acids long. The clonotype originates from a donor aged 40 or older with multiple myeloma. The chain is built from TRBV21-1 and TRBJ2-3; TRBD1, as called in the table, went unchecked against the DNA. TRBV21-1 is noted as a pseudogene. Sequencing was done on a sample of a population of CD138-negative cells sorted from bone marrow. CDR3 amino acids: CASSFRDSTDTQYF. CDR3 sequence (DNA): TGTGCCAGCAGCTTTAGGGACAGCACAGATACGCAGTATTTT.